This T cell receptor beta chain was found in a study of blood T cell repertoires in COVID-19. For the study at large: Nucleic acid was either cDNA or gDNA, and it came from T cells, B-cell-depleted T cells, or PBMCs.

Clones were sequenced by immunoSEQ multiplex PCR, and TCRdb holds only the in-frame ones, with some missing. This table holds about 110,000 clones, 84% found once. Germline values: CDR1 KGHSH, CDR2 LQKENI. V lost 3 bases, J lost 8 bases, and 13 bases lay in between. The CDR3 consists of 14 residues. This clone was counted between two and nine times. The chain has TRBV18 and TRBJ1-4; D is possibly TRBD1 (5 bases). The clonotype comes from a woman between 50 and 59 years old with acute or convalescent COVID-19. The specimen sequenced was peripheral blood. DNA for the CDR3: TGTGCCAGCTCACCGTACGGGGGGTTAGAAAAACTGTTTTTT. Protein: CASSPYGGLEKLFF.